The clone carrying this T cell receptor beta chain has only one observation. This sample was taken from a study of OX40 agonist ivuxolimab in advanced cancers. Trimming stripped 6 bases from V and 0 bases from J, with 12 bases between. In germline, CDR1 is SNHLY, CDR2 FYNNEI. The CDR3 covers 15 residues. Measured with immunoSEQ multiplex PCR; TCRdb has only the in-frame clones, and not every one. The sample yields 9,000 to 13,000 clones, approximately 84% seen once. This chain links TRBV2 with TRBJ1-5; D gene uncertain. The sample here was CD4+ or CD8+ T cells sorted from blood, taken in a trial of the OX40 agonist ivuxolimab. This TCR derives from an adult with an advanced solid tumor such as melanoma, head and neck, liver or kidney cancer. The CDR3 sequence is CASRALFLSNQPQHF. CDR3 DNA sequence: TGTGCCAGCAGGGCACTTTTTCTTAGCAATCAGCCCCAGCATTTT.